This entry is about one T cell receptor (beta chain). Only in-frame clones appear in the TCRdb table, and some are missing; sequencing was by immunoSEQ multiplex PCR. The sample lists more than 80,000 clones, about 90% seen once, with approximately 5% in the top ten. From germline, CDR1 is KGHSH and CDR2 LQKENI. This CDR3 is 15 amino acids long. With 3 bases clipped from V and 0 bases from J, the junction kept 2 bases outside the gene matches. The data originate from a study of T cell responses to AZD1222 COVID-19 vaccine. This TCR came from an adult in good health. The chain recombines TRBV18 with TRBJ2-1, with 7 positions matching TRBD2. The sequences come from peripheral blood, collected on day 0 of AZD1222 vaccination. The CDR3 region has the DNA TGTGCCAGCTCACCCGGCGGGAGCTCCTACAATGAGCAGTTCTTC. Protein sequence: CASSPGGSSYNEQFF.